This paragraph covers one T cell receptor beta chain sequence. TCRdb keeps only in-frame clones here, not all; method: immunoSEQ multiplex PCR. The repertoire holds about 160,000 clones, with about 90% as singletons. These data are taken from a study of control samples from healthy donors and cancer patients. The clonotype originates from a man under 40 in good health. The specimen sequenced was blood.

The CDR3: CSGRDRVANEQFF. CDR3 DNA: TGCAGCGGCCGGGACCGGGTGGCCAATGAGCAGTTCTTC. V is TRBV29-1 and J is TRBJ2-1; D may be TRBD1 or TRBD2 (5 bases each). Germline lookup yields CDR1 SQVTM and CDR2 ANQGSEA. The CDR3 runs to 13 residues. The V gene lost 7 bases and the J gene lost 6 bases, with 16 bases spanning the gap.